This T cell receptor beta chain was observed in a study of OX40 agonist ivuxolimab in advanced cancers. Across the whole study: An agonistic anti-OX40 (CD134) antibody, ivuxolimab, was used to treat the patients. Study results and caveats: Averaging showed that CD8+ T cells had more expanded clones than CD4+ did. The study observed clonal expansion of CD4+ and CD8+ blood T cells by week 6 at 0.1 to 3.0 mg/kg.

Germline V gene data show CDR1 as MNHNS and CDR2 as SASEGT. There are 11 residues in the CDR3. The V end was cut by 5 bases, the J end by 8 bases, with 6 bases between. Sequenced by immunoSEQ multiplex PCR; TCRdb stores in-frame clones only, minus some. This sample yields around 53,000 clones, of which less than 85% are seen a single time; 10% to 15% belongs to the top ten. A word on this clone: Its matching antigen is unknown.

The V gene is TRBV6-1, the J gene TRBJ1-4; the D is unclear. This clonotype was sampled from an adult with an advanced solid tumor such as melanoma, head and neck, liver or kidney cancer. The source material was CD4+ or CD8+ T cells sorted from blood, sampled in a trial of the OX40 agonist ivuxolimab. CDR3 amino acids: CASSSREKLFF. The CDR3 nucleotides are TGTGCCAGCAGTTCTCGGGAAAAACTGTTTTTT.